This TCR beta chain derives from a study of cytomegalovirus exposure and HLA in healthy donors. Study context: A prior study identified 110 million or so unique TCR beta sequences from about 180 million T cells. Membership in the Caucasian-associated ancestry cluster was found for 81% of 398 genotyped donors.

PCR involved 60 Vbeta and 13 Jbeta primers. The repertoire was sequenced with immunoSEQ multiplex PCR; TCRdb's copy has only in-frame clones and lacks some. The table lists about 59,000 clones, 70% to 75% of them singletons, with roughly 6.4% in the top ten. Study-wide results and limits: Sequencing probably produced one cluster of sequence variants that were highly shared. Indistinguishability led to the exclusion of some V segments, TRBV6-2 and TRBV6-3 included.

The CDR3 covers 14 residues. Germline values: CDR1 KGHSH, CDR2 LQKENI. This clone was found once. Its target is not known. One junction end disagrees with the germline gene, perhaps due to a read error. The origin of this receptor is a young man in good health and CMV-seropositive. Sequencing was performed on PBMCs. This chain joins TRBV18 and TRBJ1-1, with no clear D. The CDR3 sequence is CASSPRAQNTEAFF. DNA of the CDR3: TGTGCCAGCTCTCCACGGGCCCAGAACACTGAAGCTTTCTTT.